This T cell receptor (beta chain) emerged from a study of T cell repertoires in cytomegalovirus infection. This clonotype occurred a few times. Antigen specificity is unknown. TCRdb reprocessed the reads with MiXCR, giving one entry per CDR3 protein. The data hold around 85,000 distinct CDR3 sequences, with about half observed a single time. CDR1 and CDR2 from the germline V gene are MNHEY and SMNVEV (reference sequence). V was pared by 0 bases and J by 2 bases, with 16 bases between. The CDR3 runs 17 residues. J is TRBJ2-5 and V is TRBV27, with D perhaps given as TRBD1 or TRBD2 (5 bases each). This TCR was recovered from a human donor in good health (CMV status not recorded). Some clones in this sample may be carry-over from other donors' samples. The sequences come from CD8+ T cells from cultured PBMCs, collected from culture after CMV antigen stimulation. The CDR3 sequence: CASSLSNNQGPQETQYF. In DNA, the CDR3 is TGTGCCAGCAGTTTATCTAATAATCAGGGACCTCAAGAGACCCAGTACTTC.